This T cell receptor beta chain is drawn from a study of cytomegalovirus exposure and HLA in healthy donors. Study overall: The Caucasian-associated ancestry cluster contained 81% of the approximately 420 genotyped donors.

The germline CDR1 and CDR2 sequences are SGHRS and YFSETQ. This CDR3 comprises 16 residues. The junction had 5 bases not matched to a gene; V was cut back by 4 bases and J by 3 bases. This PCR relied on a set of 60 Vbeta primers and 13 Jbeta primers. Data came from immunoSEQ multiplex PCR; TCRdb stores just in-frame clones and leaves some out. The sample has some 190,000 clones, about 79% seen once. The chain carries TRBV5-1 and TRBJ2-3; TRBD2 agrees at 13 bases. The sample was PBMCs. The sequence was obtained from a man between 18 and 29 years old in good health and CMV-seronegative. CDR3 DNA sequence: TGCGCCAGCAGCCCCTCGACTAGCGGGGGGACAGATACGCAGTATTTT. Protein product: CASSPSTSGGTDTQYF.